This T cell receptor (beta chain) was retrieved from a study of T-cell memory formation after mild COVID-19. Trimming at V came to 4 bases and at J to 1 base, leaving 7 bases not matched to a gene. The germline V gene has CDR1 SQVTM and CDR2 ANQGSEA. There are 15 residues in the CDR3. This clonotype appeared many times. TCRdb processed the 5' RACE reads anew with MiXCR; each CDR3 protein has one entry. This table holds about 620,000 distinct CDR3 sequences, over 15% found once. The sequence derives from an adult woman who had mild COVID-19 (a few samples of this study predate the infection). Cell type and time point are not known. The V gene is TRBV29-1, the J gene TRBJ2-3, with 8 bases identical to TRBD2. Material for sequencing was PBMCs or a T cell subset sorted from them (not recorded which). CDR3: CSVVPSGPGTDTQYF. CDR3 bases: TGCAGCGTTGTTCCTAGCGGGCCGGGCACAGATACGCAGTATTTT.